The present entry profiles one T cell receptor (beta chain) with its context. Its target is not known. The data originate from a study of T cell responses to AZD1222 COVID-19 vaccine. Here immunoSEQ multiplex PCR was the method, and the copy in TCRdb shows in-frame clones only, minus some. The profile shows roughly 70,000 clones, approximately 83% of them singletons. The CDR3 has 17 amino acids. Germline loops: CDR1 MGHRA, CDR2 YSYEKL. V was trimmed by 0 bases and J by 3 bases, leaving 14 bases between them. The study, taken as a whole, reports: It should be noted that donors were predominantly white British and more often female, and clonal diversity was possibly underestimated. Among AZD1222 vaccinees, only five or six were seropositive at baseline.

V usage is TRBV4-1 and J usage is TRBJ2-2; D possibly matches TRBD1 or TRBD2 (6 bases each). The sequence was collected from an adult who received the AZD1222 COVID-19 vaccine. Sample: peripheral blood, taken 28 days after the second AZD1222 dose. CDR3 region: CASSQDRGGMHTGELFF. The CDR3 nucleotides are TGCGCCAGCAGCCAAGATCGAGGGGGGATGCACACCGGGGAGCTGTTTTTT.